These T cell receptor beta chains were read from a single sample in a study of regulatory T cells in long-lasting Graves disease. TCRdb re-called the multiplex PCR reads through MiXCR, storing one row per CDR3 protein. This table has some 300,000 distinct CDR3 sequences, roughly 21% appearing once. Material: peripheral blood mononuclear cells (PBMCs), obtained when the disease was refractory, from a patient treated with antithyroid drugs. The receptors here all came from a female donor with Graves disease. Both conserved end residues are part of each CDR3. The order of the fields is CDR3 protein, CDR3 length, V gene.

CDR3: CSASLRLGNSPLHF
length: 14
V: TRBV20-1

CDR3: CSVTTGQGAYEQYF
length: 14
V: TRBV29-1

CDR3: CSARDLGSGSGELFF
length: 15
V: TRBV20-1

CDR3: CASSLVTGYHEQYF
length: 14
V: TRBV11-2

CDR3: CASSPHLAGGHEQYF
length: 15
V: TRBV27

CDR3: CASSVGTGHGYTF
length: 13
V: TRBV7-9

CDR3: CASQFGGAEKLFF
length: 13
V: TRBV7-2

CDR3: CASSLVSHEQFF
length: 12
V: TRBV11-2

CDR3: CSAKAGGPYEQYF
length: 13
V: TRBV20-1

CDR3: CASRTGGMNEQYF
length: 13
V: TRBV27

CDR3: CASSYSSAVRPPYEQYF
length: 17
V: TRBV6-2/TRBV6-3

CDR3: CSVARTSGSYEQYF
length: 14
V: TRBV29-1

CDR3: CASSSHGGTATRVEQYF
length: 17
V: TRBV5-1

CDR3: CASSLDSGAGGREQYF
length: 16
V: TRBV7-2

CDR3: CASSLVNQPQHF
length: 12
V: TRBV7-2

CDR3: CASSQEPAGVPEAFF
length: 15
V: TRBV7-2

CDR3: CASSVRGPNQPQHF
length: 14
V: TRBV27

CDR3: CSASRGTASNQPQHF
length: 15
V: TRBV20-1

CDR3: CASRGDSPNQPQHF
length: 14
V: TRBV2

CDR3: CASSFGLATDTQYF
length: 14
V: TRBV14

CDR3: CASSLVQATTEAFF
length: 14
V: TRBV11-1

CDR3: CASSVGLGSSYEQYF
length: 15
V: TRBV9

CDR3: CASSWFPQAETQYF
length: 14
V: TRBV2

CDR3: CASSIDRVGYTF
length: 12
V: TRBV7-8

CDR3: CASSLGGMRALQETQYF
length: 17
V: TRBV7-9

CDR3: CASSSAGRLATGELFF
length: 16
V: TRBV7-8

CDR3: CASSPTPWGRGYEKLFF
length: 17
V: TRBV7-9

CDR3: CASSPLGDYGYTF
length: 13
V: TRBV5-1

CDR3: CAWSVRSRATEAFF
length: 14
V: TRBV30

CDR3: CASSLAPTRGNEQFF
length: 15
V: TRBV11-2

CDR3: CASSQEMGGVYEQYF
length: 15
V: TRBV4-3

CDR3: CASRGTGDYEQYF
length: 13
V: TRBV2

CDR3: CSASSGPLTYEQYF
length: 14
V: TRBV20-1

CDR3: CASSPRLGPDEQYF
length: 14
V: TRBV5-1

CDR3: CASSSRDRDYTEAFF
length: 15
V: TRBV5-4

CDR3: CASSGRTPQETQYF
length: 14
V: TRBV9

CDR3: CASSYDTGEVSPLHF
length: 15
V: TRBV6-2/TRBV6-3

CDR3: CSARAGRDYNPPLHF
length: 15
V: TRBV20-1

CDR3: CASSYRTGWDGYTF
length: 14
V: TRBV5-1

CDR3: CASSVNGNTIYF
length: 12
V: TRBV9

CDR3: CASNGDRSRNYGYTF
length: 15
V: TRBV12-3/TRBV12-4

CDR3: CASSPVTNTGELFF
length: 14
V: TRBV7-3

CDR3: CASSLGGAGRGSTGELLF
length: 18
V: TRBV11-3

CDR3: CASSPEIDSEAFF
length: 13
V: TRBV3-1

CDR3: CAISEHSDSYEQYF
length: 14
V: TRBV10-3

CDR3: CAWSRLQGDDEQFF
length: 14
V: TRBV30

CDR3: CASSYSTDYNSPLHF
length: 15
V: TRBV6-5

CDR3: CASKRGEETQYF
length: 12
V: TRBV6-2/TRBV6-3

CDR3: CASSDLLTDTQYF
length: 13
V: TRBV2

CDR3: CASSQETGRPEQYF
length: 14
V: TRBV7-2

CDR3: CASRPPGGPDEQYF
length: 14
V: TRBV28

CDR3: CSAREGGSSNYGYTF
length: 15
V: TRBV20-1

CDR3: CASRPADTQYF
length: 11
V: TRBV30

CDR3: CASSYTRLEIEQYF
length: 14
V: TRBV6-5

CDR3: CASTFADLRGSEQYF
length: 15
V: TRBV28

CDR3: CASSPPSGNTEAFF
length: 14
V: TRBV18

CDR3: CSARDRVGGLMNTEAFF
length: 17
V: TRBV20-1

CDR3: CSARPGLAGIETQYF
length: 15
V: TRBV20-1

CDR3: CASSYFGTGGQPGTEAFF
length: 18
V: TRBV6-5

CDR3: CASSFEAGGLSNTGELFF
length: 18
V: TRBV28